This T cell receptor (beta chain) was sequenced in a study of shared clonotypes between healthy human individuals. Study-wide context: Each donor had three CD4 naive, three CD4 memory, two CD8 naive and one CD8 memory plate. Study conclusions and caveats: Memory subsets generally showed lower estimated richness than naive subsets.

This clone was detected many times. The antigen is unknown. Only in-frame clones appear in the TCRdb table, and some are missing; sequencing was by immunoSEQ multiplex PCR. Of around 1,100,000 clones listed, approximately 75% were seen once; the top ten hold approximately 0.95%. The CDR3 loop spans 14 amino acids. CDR1 SNHLY and CDR2 FYNNEI come from the germline V gene. Trimming took off 5 bases at V and 3 bases at J, with 13 bases between the two ends. The specimen sequenced was memory CD4+ T cells from PBMCs. Subset noted: CD45RA-negative fraction. V and J are TRBV2 and TRBJ1-1, with D tentatively TRBD1 (5 bases). This TCR was sampled from a man aged 18 to 30 in good health. Some clones in this sample may be carry-over from other donors' samples. The CDR3 protein is CASSSLGRDTEAFF. CDR3 nucleotides: TGTGCCAGCAGTAGCTTAGGCAGGGACACTGAAGCTTTCTTT.